Shown below are 13 T cell receptor beta chains from a single sample sequenced in a study of early T cells in non-severe SARS-CoV-2 infection. TCRdb analysed the 5' RACE reads with MiXCR anew, one entry per CDR3 protein. Of about 97,000 distinct CDR3 sequences listed, about 11% were seen once; the top ten hold just over 4.5%. This specimen was whole blood, taken at baseline. The receptor source for this set is an adult who was a healthcare worker with PCR-confirmed SARS-CoV-2 infection or an uninfected control (not recorded which).

J is TRBJ1-4 and V is TRBV7-9, with 9 bases aligning to TRBD1. V was clipped by 5 bases and J by 7 bases; unmatched bases: 11. Per the germline V gene, CDR1 is SEHNR and CDR2 is FQNEAQ (reference sequence). The length of the CDR3 is 16 residues. The CDR3 sequence is CASSLSGQGLSEKLFF. In nucleotides, the CDR3 is TGTGCCAGCAGCCTATCGGGACAGGGTCTAAGTGAAAAACTGTTTTTT.

V and J are TRBV27 and TRBJ1-2; D gene uncertain. The CDR3 spans 13 residues. Germline-derived CDR1 and CDR2 are MNHEY and SMNVEV (reference sequence). V was cut by 6 bases and J by 5 bases, with 13 bases left in between. The CDR3 loop reads CASSPNQRYGYTF. In DNA, the CDR3 is TGTGCCAGCAGCCCCAACCAGCGTTATGGCTACACCTTC.

This clonotype has a handful of counts. This chain connects TRBV9 to TRBJ2-3; no definite D call. V was trimmed by 0 bases and J by 4 bases, leaving 6 bases between them. The CDR3 contains 13 residues. The germline CDR1 and CDR2 sequences are SGDLS and YYNGEE. The CDR3 sequence: CASSVDAADTQYF. In nucleotides, the CDR3 is TGTGCCAGCAGCGTAGATGCTGCAGATACGCAGTATTTT.

This clonotype occurred many times. The chain combines TRBV24-1 with TRBJ2-1, with 10 bases fitting TRBD2. The CDR3 loop spans 13 amino acids. Losses at the gene ends were 2 bases for V and 11 bases for J; bases not matched to a gene: 2. Per the germline V gene, CDR1 is KGHDR and CDR2 is SFDVKD. The CDR3 here is CATSDSLAGKQFF. The CDR3, as DNA: TGTGCCACCAGTGATTCACTAGCGGGGAAGCAGTTCTTC.

The gene calls are TRBV27 and TRBJ2-7; D may be TRBD2 (5 bases). This CDR3 contains 18 residues. CDR1 and CDR2 (germline): MNHEY, SMNVEV (reference sequence). The ends were cut back, 6 bases at V and 5 bases at J, with 29 bases in the middle. The CDR3 coding sequence is TGTGCCAGCAGACTCTACTACAGTGTACTGAGAGGGCCTGACGAGCAGTACTTC. The encoded protein is CASRLYYSVLRGPDEQYF.

V usage is TRBV7-2 and J usage is TRBJ1-1, with TRBD1 as a possible D gene (5 bases). This CDR3 comprises 15 residues. Germline V gene sequence: CDR1 SGHTA, CDR2 FQGNSA. Trimming stripped 7 bases from V and 1 base from J, with 16 bases between. For the CDR3, the DNA is TGTGCCAGCACCCTCAGAGGACACAGGAACACTGAAGCTTTCTTT. This translates into CASTLRGHRNTEAFF.

The genes are TRBV10-2 and TRBJ1-3; D gene ambiguous. The germline gives CDR1 WSHSY, CDR2 SAAADI. The germline V and J ends were trimmed by 2 bases and 0 bases, with 8 bases remaining between them. The CDR3 has 15 amino acids. The CDR3: CASSEILISGNTIYF. CDR3 coding DNA: TGCGCCAGCAGTGAGATCCTTATCTCTGGAAACACCATATATTTT.

This chain joins TRBV4-3 and TRBJ2-3; 15 nucleotides agree with TRBD2. After removal of 2 bases from V and 3 bases from J, the junction contained 18 bases not matched to a gene. The CDR3 loop spans 22 amino acids. CDR1 is LGHNA, CDR2 YSLEER, per germline. The CDR3 nucleotides read TGCGCCAGCAGCCAACGTGGCCTCCGGGCGGGGACTAGCGGGAGGAGTACAGATACGCAGTATTTT. It yields the protein CASSQRGLRAGTSGRSTDTQYF.

In its sample, this clonotype was seen a few times. The genes are TRBV4-3 and TRBJ2-1; the match to TRBD2 covers 7 bases. The CDR3 runs to 15 residues. Trimming cost V 1 base and J 7 bases; bases outside gene matches: 7. Germline V gene sequence: CDR1 LGHNA, CDR2 YSLEER. CDR3: CASSQGGLEENEQFF. CDR3 DNA sequence: TGCGCCAGCAGCCAAGGAGGACTAGAGGAGAATGAGCAGTTCTTC.

The chain carries TRBV7-2 and TRBJ1-1; D is unclear. CDR3 length equals 13 residues. CDR1 SGHTA and CDR2 FQGNSA come from the germline V gene. The V end was cut by 2 bases, the J end by 0 bases, with 4 bases between. CDR3 coding DNA: TGTGCCAGCAGCTTATATTTGAACACTGAAGCTTTCTTT. Encoded protein: CASSLYLNTEAFF.

The table lists this clonotype with many counts. The chain uses TRBV29-1 and TRBJ2-7; TRBD2 might be the D (6 bases). The CDR3 loop spans 12 amino acids. Germline loops: CDR1 SQVTM, CDR2 ANQGSEA. V lost 6 bases and J lost 2, with 11 bases in between. The CDR3 nucleotides are TGCAGCGTGGGCGGAGGGGCCTACGAGCAGTACTTC. The encoded protein is CSVGGGAYEQYF.

The chain has TRBV2 and TRBJ1-5; unclear D gene. The CDR3 runs 13 residues. Trimming removed 7 bases at V and 1 base at J, with 8 bases between. CDR1 and CDR2 from the germline V gene are SNHLY and FYNNEI. Written as DNA, the CDR3 is TGTGCCAGCAATCCCGGGAGCAATCAGCCCCAGCATTTT. As protein: CASNPGSNQPQHF.

At least ten counts were recorded for this clonotype. The V and J genes are TRBV6-1 and TRBJ2-1, with 7 bases aligning to TRBD2. The CDR3 runs to 15 residues. J was trimmed by 6 bases and V by 6 bases; bases with no gene match: 11. Looked up from germline, CDR1 is MNHNS and CDR2 is SASEGT. The CDR3 nucleotides read TGTGCCAGCAGGGGATACGGCGGGAGCTCCAATGAGCAGTTCTTC. Translation: CASRGYGGSSNEQFF.